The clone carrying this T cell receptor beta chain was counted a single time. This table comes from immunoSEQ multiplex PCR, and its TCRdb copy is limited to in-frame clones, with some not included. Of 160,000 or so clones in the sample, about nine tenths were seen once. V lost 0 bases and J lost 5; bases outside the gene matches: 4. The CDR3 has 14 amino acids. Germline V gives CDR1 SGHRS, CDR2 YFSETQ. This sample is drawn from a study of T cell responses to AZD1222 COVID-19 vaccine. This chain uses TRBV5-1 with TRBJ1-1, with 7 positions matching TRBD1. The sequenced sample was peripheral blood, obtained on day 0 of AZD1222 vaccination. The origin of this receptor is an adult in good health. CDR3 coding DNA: TGCGCCAGCAGCTTGGGCAGGGGGAAGACTGAAGCTTTCTTT. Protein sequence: CASSLGRGKTEAFF.